This record concerns one TCR beta chain sequence. What this receptor recognizes is not known. Base qualities are not recorded, but no much larger clone differs from it by a single base. The collaborating institutions used their own protocols to collect whole blood in K2EDTA tubes. Collaborator samples were shipped for TCRbeta analysis as frozen whole blood, isolated PBMCs, or DNA extracted from either sample type. This sample was included in a study of blood T cell repertoires in COVID-19 (TCRdb year 2020). Looking at the study overall: Collaborator samples came from the United States, Italy and Spain and covered acute and convalescent phases of COVID-19. Sample metadata almost always included a de-identified subject ID, COVID-19 status, age in years and sex. The repertoires were released in a freely available public database intended as a resource for research on the immune response to SARS-CoV-2. Deeply sampled blood TCRbeta repertoires from subjects exposed to, actively infected with, or recovered from COVID-19 were included in the dataset. The prospective study material was composed of cDNA or gDNA derived from T cells, B-cell-depleted T cells, or PBMCs. Samples were obtained from the ongoing ImmuneRACE study (first 160 participants) and from about 1,300 subjects provided by 6 global collaborators. Where HLA class I and class II types were available, the types were taken from metadata supplied by the sample provider, not from assay-based typing.

General conclusions and limits of the study: How much clinical and demographic metadata was included differed by source and by participant, and the metadata was provided uncurated.

CDR3 length: 17 amino acids, cysteine to phenylalanine. Of the read, only the CDR3 DNA is kept; its 51 bases are in frame from base 1. V and J are trimmed by 0 bases and 7 bases, and the gene matches miss 6 bases of the junction. CDR1 is given as LNHNV and CDR2 as YYDKDF, both from the germline V gene (reference sequence). TCRbeta CDR3 regions were amplified from genomic DNA by means of the immunoSEQ Assay, a bias-controlled multiplex PCR. The study's processing was this. The number of nucleated cells in each sample was estimated by amplification of reference gene primers within the assay. To quantify the absolute abundance of each unique TCRbeta CDR3 rearrangement, sequence reads were collapsed and filtered. Productive Simpson clonality was computed per sample as the square root of Simpson's diversity index over productive rearrangements. Held by TCRdb, this immuneACCESS table contains in-frame sequences only and omits some clones. Under half of the omission traces to an unresolved V gene where checked; the cause of the rest is unknown. The V and J calls and clone size are taken from that table; D and trimming were inferred from the DNA. This sample is represented by approximately 250,000 clones; about 88% of them were singletons. Of the sample, around 3.6% falls within the top ten clones.

The TCR sequence derives from a man aged 18 to 29 with active or convalescent COVID-19. This chain joins TRBV15 to TRBJ1-4, and TRBD1 aligns with 12 junction nucleotides. Sequences were obtained from peripheral blood. The CDR3 region has the sequence CATSRDRGTGGFEKLFF. The nucleotides are TGTGCCACCAGCAGAGATAGGGGGACAGGGGGCTTTGAAAAACTGTTTTTT.